These 11 T cell receptor beta chains share one sample of origin, sequenced in a study of regulatory T cells in long-lasting Graves disease. As for time point: newly diagnosed GD, antithyroid drugs for less than 3 months. Scientists built the TCR library using RNA that was extracted from PBMCs. Construction of TCR beta libraries relied on iRepertoire HTBI primers and on Arm-PCR targeting CDR3 regions. MiXCR, applied by TCRdb to the multiplex PCR reads, yields one record per CDR3 protein. This sample has approximately 540,000 distinct CDR3 sequences, with around 12% found just once. This same sample was also part of a study on T cells in Graves' hyperthyroidism and ophthalmopathy.

The input for sequencing was peripheral blood mononuclear cells (PBMCs), taken at new diagnosis, from a patient treated with antithyroid drugs. Every receptor here comes from a woman between 25 and 40 years old with Graves disease.

This clonotype has more than one count but fewer than ten. The chain uses TRBV6-5 and TRBJ1-1; D gene ambiguous. The CDR3 runs to 13 residues. V was shortened by 2 bases and J by 0 bases, with 4 bases between the two germline ends. Germline V CDR1 and CDR2: MNHEY, SVGAGI. Here the CDR3 DNA reads TGTGCCAGCAGTTACGATATGAACACTGAAGCTTTCTTT. It yields the protein CASSYDMNTEAFF.

In its sample, this clonotype was seen many times. This chain uses TRBV11-3 with TRBJ2-5; the D gene is possibly TRBD1 (6 bases). V shed 0 bases and J shed 5 bases, with 10 bases lying between them. Germline values: CDR1 SGHNT, CDR2 YENEEA. This CDR3 comprises 14 residues. The CDR3 protein is CASSLEGGGETQYF. DNA for the CDR3: TGTGCCAGCAGCTTAGAAGGGGGTGGGGAGACCCAGTACTTC. Using reference TRBV11-3 and TRBJ2-5 for the parts outside the CDR3, the full variable domain is EAGVVQSPRYKIIEKKQPVAFWCNPISGHNTLYWYLQNLGQGPELLIRYENEEAVDDSQLPKDRFSAERLKGVDSTLKIQPAELGDSAVYLCASSLEGGGETQYFGPGTRLLVL.

Ten or more counts support this clonotype. The chain carries TRBV28 and TRBJ2-7; TRBD2 matches 10 bases. Per germline, CDR1 MDHEN and CDR2 SYDVKM. The CDR3 length is 15 residues. Germline trimming cut 6 bases from V and 7 bases from J; bases unmatched to any gene: 12. This CDR3 reads CASSRPSGGPWEQYF. The CDR3 DNA reads TGTGCCAGCAGCAGACCTAGCGGGGGCCCCTGGGAGCAGTACTTC.

With respect to this clonotype: The junction and the germline gene differ at one end; a read error may be behind it. The gene calls are TRBV28 and TRBJ2-7, with no clear D. The tail of the sequence fits TRBJ2-1 better, so the J call may be wrong. Per the germline V gene, CDR1 is MDHEN and CDR2 is SYDVKM. The CDR3 covers 14 residues. The CDR3 here is CASRPQGDKDEQFF. As DNA, the CDR3 is TGTGCTAGCAGACCTCAAGGAGATAAGGATGAGCAGTTCTTC.

The gene calls are TRBV7-9 and TRBJ2-5; possible D gene TRBD2, 5 bases. The V end lost 5 bases, the J end lost 5 bases, and 15 bases lay between the germline ends. This CDR3 spans 14 amino acids. Per germline, CDR1 SEHNR and CDR2 FQNEAQ (reference sequence). DNA for the CDR3: TGTGCCAGCAGCCCACCGGGGTCTTTGGAGACCCAGTACTTC. It codes for CASSPPGSLETQYF. Using reference TRBV7-9 and TRBJ2-5 for the parts outside the CDR3, the full variable domain is DTGVSQNPRHKITKRGQNVTFRCDPISEHNRLYWYRQTLGQGPEFLTYFQNEAQLEKSRLLSDRFSAERPKGSFSTLEIQRTEQGDSAMYLCASSPPGSLETQYFGPGTRLLVL.

This chain joins TRBV4-3 and TRBJ2-1; a possible D gene is TRBD2 (6 bases). This CDR3 is 16 amino acids long. From germline, CDR1 is LGHNA and CDR2 YSLEER. V was clipped by 0 bases and J by 1 base, with 10 bases between them. CDR3 region: CASSQDLSGSYNEQFF. The CDR3 DNA is TGCGCCAGCAGCCAAGATCTGAGCGGGTCCTACAATGAGCAGTTCTTC.

This clonotype showed up many times. The chain is built from TRBV3-1 and TRBJ1-2, with D possibly being TRBD1 (5 bases). Trimming shortened V by 4 bases and J by 3 bases, and 9 bases separated the two germline ends. Germline values: CDR1 LGHDT, CDR2 YNNKEL (reference sequence). This CDR3 comprises 13 residues. The CDR3 DNA sequence: TGTGCCAGCAGCCCTGTAGGGGACTATGGCTACACCTTC. This gives the protein CASSPVGDYGYTF.

This clonotype showed up just a few times. The chain combines TRBV7-2 with TRBJ1-2; 7 bases line up with TRBD1. V shed 5 bases, J shed 5 bases, and the junction held 8 bases outside the gene matches. Germline CDR1 SGHTA, CDR2 FQGNSA. This CDR3 has 14 amino acids. The CDR3 region is CASSPRQGLYGYTF. Written as DNA, the CDR3 is TGTGCCAGCAGCCCGCGACAGGGATTGTATGGCTACACCTTC.

This chain connects TRBV24-1 to TRBJ2-3, with D tentatively TRBD2 (6 bases). The V end lost 0 bases, the J end lost 6 bases, and 9 bases lay between the germline ends. Germline CDR1 and CDR2: KGHDR and SFDVKD. This CDR3 is built from 14 residues. The CDR3: CATSDLAGPDTQYF. The CDR3 DNA is TGTGCCACCAGTGATTTGGCGGGGCCCGATACGCAGTATTTT.

This clonotype has ten or more counts. The rearrangement joins TRBV11-3 to TRBJ2-7; D ambiguous. Trimming cost V 4 bases and J 5 bases, with 15 bases left between them. The CDR3 runs 14 residues. In germline, CDR1 is SGHNT, CDR2 YENEEA. The CDR3 reads CASSSDLSRDEQYF. Written as DNA, the CDR3 is TGTGCCAGCAGCTCCGATCTCTCCCGGGACGAGCAGTACTTC.

This clonotype was counted many times. This chain joins TRBV27 and TRBJ2-2; D call uncertain. The CDR3 has 16 amino acids. Germline V gene sequence: CDR1 MNHEY, CDR2 SMNVEV (reference sequence). V lost 9 bases, J lost 0 bases, and 17 bases lay in between. The CDR3 DNA follows: TGTGCCAGTTCCGATTTGATGGCCCCGAACACCGGGGAGCTGTTTTTT. Protein product: CASSDLMAPNTGELFF.